These T cell receptor beta chains were read from a single sample in a study of T cells in Graves' hyperthyroidism and ophthalmopathy. TCRdb reanalysed the multiplex PCR reads using MiXCR and keeps one entry per CDR3 protein. The table has approximately 560,000 distinct CDR3 sequences, more than 15% seen once. Sequenced input: blood. These receptors were collected from a woman under 40 with Graves' hyperthyroidism. Both conserved end residues are part of each CDR3. Fields, in order: clone size, V gene, J gene, D gene, CDR3 DNA, CDR3 protein. The D gene is left open where the match is weak. Size is stated for part of the rows, as once, few or many counts, or as a class when the clone is expanded.

size: many; V: TRBV7-2; J: TRBJ2-3; D: .; DNA: TGTGCCAGCAGCCGTAGGTTCCCAGATACGCAGTATTTT; CDR3: CASSRRFPDTQYF
size: many; V: TRBV12-3/TRBV12-4; J: TRBJ2-3; D: TRBD2; DNA: TGTGCCAGCAGTTTCCGGACTAGCGGAAACACAGATACGCAGTATTTT; CDR3: CASSFRTSGNTDTQYF
size: many; V: TRBV12-3/TRBV12-4; J: TRBJ2-3; D: .; DNA: TGTGCCAGCAGTTTAGTTGTAGGGAGGAGTACGCAGTATTTT; CDR3: CASSLVVGRSTQYF
size: few; V: TRBV27; J: TRBJ1-1; D: .; DNA: TGTGCCAGCAGTTTATGGGGGGTGAGCACTGAAGCTTTCTTT; CDR3: CASSLWGVSTEAFF
size: .; V: TRBV10-3; J: TRBJ2-2; D: TRBD2; DNA: TGTGCCATCAGTGCCGGACTAGTGAACACCGGGGAGCTGTTTTTT; CDR3: CAISAGLVNTGELFF
size: few; V: TRBV3-1; J: TRBJ2-4; D: .; DNA: TGTGCCAGCAGTACCAGGGACTGGGCAAACATTCAGTACTTC; CDR3: CASSTRDWANIQYF
size: few; V: TRBV10-3; J: TRBJ2-1; D: TRBD1; DNA: TGTGCCAGCAGTCACGGGACAGGGCAGTTCTTC; CDR3: CASSHGTGQFF
size: many; V: TRBV20-1; J: TRBJ2-3; D: .; DNA: TGCAGTGCTAGCGAGACCTTCACAGATACGCAGTATTTT; CDR3: CSASETFTDTQYF
size: .; V: TRBV2; J: TRBJ1-4; D: .; DNA: TGTGCCAGCAGGAACCCCATGGGTGGCGAAAAACTGTTTTTT; CDR3: CASRNPMGGEKLFF
size: few; V: TRBV7-7; J: TRBJ2-3; D: TRBD2; DNA: TGTGCCAGCAGCCCCGGACTAGCGGGAGTTTATGATACGCAGTATTTT; CDR3: CASSPGLAGVYDTQYF
size: many; V: TRBV11-2; J: TRBJ2-7; D: .; DNA: TGTGCCAGCAGCTTAGGACCCGCCGAATCCTACGAGCAGTACTTC; CDR3: CASSLGPAESYEQYF
size: few; V: TRBV5-4; J: TRBJ1-5; D: .; DNA: TGTGCCAGCAGCTTGGCGTGGACGGAGACTTATAGCAATCAGCCCCAGCATTTT; CDR3: CASSLAWTETYSNQPQHF
size: many; V: TRBV20-1; J: TRBJ2-3; D: TRBD1; DNA: TGCAGTGCTAGAGAGGACAGGGGTAATCAAGATACGCAGTATTTT; CDR3: CSAREDRGNQDTQYF
size: many; V: TRBV6-1; J: TRBJ1-5; D: .; DNA: TGTGCCAGCAGCAGGGAAGTGGGTCAGCCCCAGCATTTT; CDR3: CASSREVGQPQHF
size: .; V: TRBV10-3; J: TRBJ2-3; D: .; DNA: TGTGCCATCAGACGGACAGAGGGGACAGATACGCAGTATTTT; CDR3: CAIRRTEGTDTQYF
size: .; V: TRBV19; J: TRBJ1-5; D: .; DNA: TGTGCCAGTAGTATAGATCCGGGAATAAGACCTGGGCAGCCCCAGCATTTT; CDR3: CASSIDPGIRPGQPQHF
size: .; V: TRBV19; J: TRBJ2-7; D: TRBD2; DNA: TGTGCCAGTAGAGAGGTGGCGGGAGGCACCTACGAGCAGTACTTC; CDR3: CASREVAGGTYEQYF
size: many; V: TRBV28; J: TRBJ2-1; D: .; DNA: TGTGCCAGCAGTCCCCTTCAGGAGTCCAACAATGAGCAGTTCTTC; CDR3: CASSPLQESNNEQFF
size: few; V: TRBV27; J: TRBJ2-1; D: .; DNA: TGTGCCAGCAGTTCCCCCTCCGGGGTGTCCTACAATGAGCAGTTCTTC; CDR3: CASSSPSGVSYNEQFF
size: many; V: TRBV11-3; J: TRBJ2-1; D: TRBD2; DNA: TGTGCCAGCAGCTTAGGTCATTCTAGCGGGAGGGACAATGAGCAGTTCTTC; CDR3: CASSLGHSSGRDNEQFF
size: many; V: TRBV20-1; J: TRBJ2-1; D: .; DNA: TGCAGTGGCGGACCAGACCTCAATGAGCAGTTCTTC; CDR3: CSGGPDLNEQFF
size: many; V: TRBV7-2; J: TRBJ2-7; D: TRBD2; DNA: TGTGCCAGCAGCTTAGGTGGGACTAGGGCCTACGAGCAGTACTTC; CDR3: CASSLGGTRAYEQYF